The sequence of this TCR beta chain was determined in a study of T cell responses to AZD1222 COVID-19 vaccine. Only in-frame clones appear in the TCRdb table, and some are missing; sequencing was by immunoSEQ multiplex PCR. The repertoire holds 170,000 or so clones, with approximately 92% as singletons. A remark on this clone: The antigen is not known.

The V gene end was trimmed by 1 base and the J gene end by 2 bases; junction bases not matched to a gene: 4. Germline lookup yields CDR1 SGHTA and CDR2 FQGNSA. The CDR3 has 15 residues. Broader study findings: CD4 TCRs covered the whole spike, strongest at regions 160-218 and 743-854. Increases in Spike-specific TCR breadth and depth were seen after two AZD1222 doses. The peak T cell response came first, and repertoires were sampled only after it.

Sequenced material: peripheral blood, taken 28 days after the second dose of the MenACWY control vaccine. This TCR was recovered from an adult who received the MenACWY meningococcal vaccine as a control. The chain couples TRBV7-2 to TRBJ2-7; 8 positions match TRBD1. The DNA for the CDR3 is TGTGCCAGCAGCTTAGGGACAGGGAGAACCTACGAGCAGTACTTC. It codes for CASSLGTGRTYEQYF.